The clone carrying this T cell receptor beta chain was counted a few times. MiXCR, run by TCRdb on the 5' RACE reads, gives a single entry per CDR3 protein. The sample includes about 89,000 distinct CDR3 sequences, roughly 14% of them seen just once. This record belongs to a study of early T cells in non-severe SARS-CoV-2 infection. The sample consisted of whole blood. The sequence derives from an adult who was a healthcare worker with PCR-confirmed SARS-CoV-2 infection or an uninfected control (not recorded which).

The CDR3 DNA sequence: TGTGCCAGCAGCTCTCAGGGGGTAAACGGGGAGCTGTTTTTT. Its protein is CASSSQGVNGELFF. V gene TRBV7-6 combines with J gene TRBJ2-2; 7 bases agree with TRBD1. V lost 4 bases, J lost 7 bases, and 6 bases stayed unmatched. Germline CDR1 and CDR2: SGHVS and FNYEAQ. This CDR3 region has 14 residues.